This T cell receptor beta chain emerged from a study of OX40 agonist ivuxolimab in advanced cancers. There are a few counts of this clone. From germline, CDR1 is SGHTA and CDR2 FQGTGA. The CDR3 totals 14 residues. V shed 6 bases, J shed 3 bases, and the junction held 6 bases outside the gene matches. Some clones are missing from TCRdb's copy, which holds only in-frame ones; the method was immunoSEQ multiplex PCR. This sample has 48,000 or so clones, with around nine tenths found just once. The chain uses TRBV7-3 and TRBJ2-3, with 7 positions matching TRBD2. This sample comprised CD4+ or CD8+ T cells sorted from blood, obtained in a trial of the OX40 agonist ivuxolimab. This TCR came from an adult with an advanced solid tumor such as melanoma, head and neck, liver or kidney cancer. Here the CDR3 DNA reads TGTGCCAGCAGTCCCGGGACTACAACAGATACGCAGTATTTT. Protein product: CASSPGTTTDTQYF.